These T cell receptor beta chains were read from a single sample in a study of blood T cells in healthy people across ages. TCRdb ran MiXCR on the 5' RACE reads and lists one entry per CDR3 protein. In the table there are approximately 490,000 distinct CDR3 sequences, 24% of which are singletons. The data also belong to a second study, concerning T cells of mothers and their children.

The sample was blood. The receptors originated from a boy under 18 in good health. Each CDR3 is given with its conserved first and last residue.

v_call	j_call	cdr3_aa
TRBV13	TRBJ2-3	CASSLRRGSTDTQYF
TRBV9	TRBJ2-1	CASSVGTGGGYNEQFF
TRBV27	TRBJ2-7	CASSLRGSREQYF
TRBV25-1	TRBJ2-2	CASELWQANTGELFF
TRBV29-1	TRBJ2-1	CSVVGLAGRPMDEQFF
TRBV2	TRBJ2-5	CASNGQQQETQYF
TRBV6-6	TRBJ1-2	CASSYLGQGSNYGYTF
TRBV29-1	TRBJ1-1	CSVGAGGWTEAFF
TRBV7-9	TRBJ2-3	CASSFAGGVGSDTQYF
TRBV20-1	TRBJ2-1	CSASEPGLAGVGFHEQFF
TRBV9	TRBJ2-1	CASSVGDPNSYNEQFF
TRBV5-1	.	CASSFEGMNEQYF
TRBV7-9	TRBJ2-7	CASSPPVAGIYEQYF
TRBV10-3	TRBJ2-1	CAISESTAAGLGNEQFF
TRBV25-1	TRBJ1-3	CASSESPSSGNTIYF
TRBV11-2	TRBJ1-4	CASSLTDEKLFF
TRBV7-8	TRBJ1-2	CASSSAGGPSYGYTF
TRBV28	TRBJ2-7	CASSLWAGGNRGEYEQYF
TRBV6-2/TRBV6-3	TRBJ2-5	CASLLRGQETQYF
TRBV6-4	TRBJ2-2	CASSDSGANTGELFF
TRBV7-9	TRBJ2-3	CASRPTSGGPADTQYF
TRBV20-1	TRBJ1-2	CSARDVLGHSAGYTF
TRBV5-1	.	CASSLAPNYEQYF
TRBV3-1	TRBJ1-2	CASSQAGRVYGYTF
TRBV20-1	TRBJ2-1	CSARDHDLDDNEQFF
TRBV20-1	TRBJ1-1	CSARRDSPQQAFF
TRBV5-1	TRBJ1-2	CASSPDGSGAGYGYTF
TRBV7-3	TRBJ2-4	CASSLIGEGIQYF
TRBV7-9	TRBJ1-1	CASIPQRGRNTEAFF
TRBV29-1	TRBJ2-3	CSVAQEGDTQYF
TRBV20-1	TRBJ2-4	CSARRVGLAKNIQYF
TRBV7-8	TRBJ1-2	CASSLGGVGYTF
TRBV28	TRBJ2-3	CASSFPIPSGSYLTDTQYF
TRBV20-1	TRBJ1-5	CSARTPGGQPQHF
TRBV7-9	.	CASSSQQGSYEQYF
TRBV6-2/TRBV6-3	TRBJ1-1	CASTNLGLLNTEAFF
TRBV27	TRBJ2-1	CASSLGQLNEQFF
TRBV5-5	TRBJ2-7	CASRQTDGTGVEQYF
TRBV18	TRBJ2-7	CASSPKSGGAEQYF
TRBV4-3	TRBJ1-2	CASSPNVGDYGYTF
TRBV7-6	TRBJ2-3	CASSSVWGGADTQYF
TRBV6-1	TRBJ2-2	CASSRGDKNTGELFF
TRBV4-1	TRBJ1-2	CASSQVSGGADGYTF
TRBV28	TRBJ1-4	CASRYGPSLGEKLFF
TRBV4-3	TRBJ1-4	CASSHPTGFGEKLFF
TRBV27	TRBJ1-5	CASSLYVGNQPQHF
TRBV18	TRBJ2-7	CASSPRAGGQNEQYF
TRBV7-3	TRBJ1-3	CASSLEGPGGNTIYF
TRBV28	TRBJ2-1	CASSFRDNEQSF
TRBV18	TRBJ2-5	CASSPVRQETQYF
TRBV11-2	TRBJ2-5	CASSAGFQEIQYF
TRBV5-1	TRBJ2-2	CASSLARGTGELFF